The clone carrying this T cell receptor (beta chain) was seen repeatedly, ten times or more. This sample stems from a study of metastatic and nonmetastatic thyroid tumors. TCRdb reanalyzed the PCR reads via MiXCR. Found here are approximately 20,000 clones, 14% to 15% of them singletons; the top ten hold roughly 15%. V was shortened by 7 bases and J by 0 bases, with 9 bases between the two germline ends. This CDR3 contains 12 residues. Germline V CDR1 and CDR2: SQVTM, ANQGSEA. None of the patients had undergone any treatment ahead of thyroid surgery. The V call is TRBV29-1, the J call TRBJ1-1; no firm D call. The sequence derives from a female donor with papillary thyroid cancer or a benign thyroid nodule (not recorded which). Some clones in this sample may be carry-over from other donors' samples. Sequencing was performed on tumor tissue. As DNA, the CDR3 is TGCAGCGCCAGGACGGTGAACACTGAAGCTTTCTTT. Its translation is CSARTVNTEAFF. Filled out from reference TRBV29-1 and TRBJ1-1, the complete variable domain reads SAVISQKPSRDICQRGTSLTIQCQVDSQVTMMFWYRQQPGQSLTLIATANQGSEATYESGFVIDKFPISRPNLTFSTLTVSNMSPEDSSIYLCSARTVNTEAFFGQGTRLTVV.